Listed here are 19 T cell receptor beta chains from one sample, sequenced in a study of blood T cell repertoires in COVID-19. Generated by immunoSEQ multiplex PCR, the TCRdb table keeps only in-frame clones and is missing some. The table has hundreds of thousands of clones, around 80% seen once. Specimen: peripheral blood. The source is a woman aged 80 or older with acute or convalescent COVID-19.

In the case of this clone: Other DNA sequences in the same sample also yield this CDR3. CDR3 nucleotides: TGTGCCAGCAGCTTAGATAGTAACTATGGCTACACCTTC. This encodes CASSLDSNYGYTF. The chain has TRBV7-2 and TRBJ1-2, with no clear D. V lost 1 base and J 1 base, leaving 4 bases between the germline ends. The CDR3 sequence is 13 residues long. Germline CDR1 is SGHTA and CDR2 is FQGNSA.

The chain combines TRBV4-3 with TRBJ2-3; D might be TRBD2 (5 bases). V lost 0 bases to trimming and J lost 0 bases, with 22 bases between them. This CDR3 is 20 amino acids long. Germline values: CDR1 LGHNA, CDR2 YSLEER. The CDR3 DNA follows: TGCGCCAGCAGCCAAGATCCGTTGGGTAGCGCAACTCTTAGCACAGATACGCAGTATTTT. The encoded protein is CASSQDPLGSATLSTDTQYF.

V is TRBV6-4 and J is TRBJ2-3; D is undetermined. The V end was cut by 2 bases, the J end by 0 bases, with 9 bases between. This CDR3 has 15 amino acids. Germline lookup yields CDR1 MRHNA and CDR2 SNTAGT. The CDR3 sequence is CASSDQASSTDTQYF. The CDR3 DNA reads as TGTGCCAGCAGTGACCAAGCCTCTAGCACAGATACGCAGTATTTT.

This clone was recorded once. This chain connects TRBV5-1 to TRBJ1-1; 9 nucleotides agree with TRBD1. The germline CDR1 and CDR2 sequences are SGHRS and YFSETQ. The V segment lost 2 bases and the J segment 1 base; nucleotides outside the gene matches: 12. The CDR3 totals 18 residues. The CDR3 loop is CASSFGGGTGLGNTEAFF. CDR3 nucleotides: TGCGCCAGCAGCTTTGGTGGGGGGACAGGGTTAGGGAACACTGAAGCTTTCTTT.

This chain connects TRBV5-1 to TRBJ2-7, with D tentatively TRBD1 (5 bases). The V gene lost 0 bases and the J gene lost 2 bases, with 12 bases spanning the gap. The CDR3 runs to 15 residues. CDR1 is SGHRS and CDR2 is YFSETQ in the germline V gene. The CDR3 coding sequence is TGCGCCAGCAGCTTGGAGGGGCAGCCCCCCTACGAGCAGTACTTC. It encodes CASSLEGQPPYEQYF.

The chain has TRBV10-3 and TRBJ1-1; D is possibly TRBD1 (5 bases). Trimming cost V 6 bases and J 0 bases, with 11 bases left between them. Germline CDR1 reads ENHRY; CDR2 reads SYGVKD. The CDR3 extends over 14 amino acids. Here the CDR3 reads CAIRRQSMNTEAFF. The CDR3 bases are TGTGCCATCAGGAGACAGAGCATGAACACTGAAGCTTTCTTT.

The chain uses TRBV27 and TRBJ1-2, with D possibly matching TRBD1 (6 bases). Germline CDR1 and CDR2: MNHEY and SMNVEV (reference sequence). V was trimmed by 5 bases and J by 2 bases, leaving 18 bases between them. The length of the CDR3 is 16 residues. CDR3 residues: CASSTYSTGGNYGYTF. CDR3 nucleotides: TGTGCCAGCAGTACCTACTCGACAGGTGGGAACTATGGCTACACCTTC.

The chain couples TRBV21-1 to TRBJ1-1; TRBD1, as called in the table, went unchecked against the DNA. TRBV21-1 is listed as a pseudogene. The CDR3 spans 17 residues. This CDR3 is CASSKACDRERYTEAFF. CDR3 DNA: TGTGCCAGCAGCAAAGCTTGTGACAGGGAAAGGTACACTGAAGCTTTCTTT.

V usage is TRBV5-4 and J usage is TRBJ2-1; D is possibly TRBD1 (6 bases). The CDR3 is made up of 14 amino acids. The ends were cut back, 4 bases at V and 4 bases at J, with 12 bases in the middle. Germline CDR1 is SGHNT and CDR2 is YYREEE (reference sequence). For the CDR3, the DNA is TGTGCCAGCAGCCTAGGACAGACTTACAATGAGCAGTTCTTC. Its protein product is CASSLGQTYNEQFF.

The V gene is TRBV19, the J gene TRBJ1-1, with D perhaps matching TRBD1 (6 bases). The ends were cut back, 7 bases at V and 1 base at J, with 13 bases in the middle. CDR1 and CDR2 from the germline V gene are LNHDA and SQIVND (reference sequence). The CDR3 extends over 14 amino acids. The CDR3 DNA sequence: TGTGCCAGTAATCTCGACAGGCCGAACACTGAAGCTTTCTTT. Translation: CASNLDRPNTEAFF.

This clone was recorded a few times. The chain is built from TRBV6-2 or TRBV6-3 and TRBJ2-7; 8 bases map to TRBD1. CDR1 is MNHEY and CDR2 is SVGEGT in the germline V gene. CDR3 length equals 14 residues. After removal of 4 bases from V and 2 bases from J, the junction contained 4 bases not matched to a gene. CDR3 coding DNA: TGTGCCAGCAGTTTCACAGGGGGACCCTACGAGCAGTACTTC. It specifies CASSFTGGPYEQYF.

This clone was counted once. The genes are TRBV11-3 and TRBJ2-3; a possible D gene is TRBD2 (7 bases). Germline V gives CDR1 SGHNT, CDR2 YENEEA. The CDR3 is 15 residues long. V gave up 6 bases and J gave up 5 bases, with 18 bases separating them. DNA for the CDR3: TGTGCCAGCAGGGGCAGACGGGGGGCTGGAGATACGCAGTATTTT. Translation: CASRGRRGAGDTQYF.

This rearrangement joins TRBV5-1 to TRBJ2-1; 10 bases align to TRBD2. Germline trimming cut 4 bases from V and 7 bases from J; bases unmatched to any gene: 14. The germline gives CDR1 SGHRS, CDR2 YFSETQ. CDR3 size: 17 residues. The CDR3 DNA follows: TGCGCCAGCAGCCCCCTCACAGCGGGAGGGCCGAGGAATGAGCAGTTCTTC. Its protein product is CASSPLTAGGPRNEQFF. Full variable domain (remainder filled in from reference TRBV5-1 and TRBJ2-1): KAGVTQTPRYLIKTRGQQVTLSCSPISGHRSVSWYQQTPGQGLQFLFEYFSETQRNKGNFPGRFSGRQFSNSRSEMNVSTLELGDSALYLCASSPLTAGGPRNEQFFGPGTRLTVL.

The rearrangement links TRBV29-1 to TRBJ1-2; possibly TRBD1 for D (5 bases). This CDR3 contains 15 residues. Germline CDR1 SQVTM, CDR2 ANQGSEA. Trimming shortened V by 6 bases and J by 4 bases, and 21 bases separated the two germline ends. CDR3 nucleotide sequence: TGCAGCGTGACAGTTAATGCTAACTATGGCTATGGCTACACCTTC. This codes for CSVTVNANYGYGYTF.

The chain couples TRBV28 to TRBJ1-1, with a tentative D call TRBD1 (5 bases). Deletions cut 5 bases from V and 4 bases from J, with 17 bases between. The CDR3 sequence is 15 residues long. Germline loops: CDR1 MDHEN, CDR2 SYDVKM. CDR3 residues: CASSPWTSTGTEAFF. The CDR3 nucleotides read TGTGCCAGCAGTCCTTGGACCTCTACAGGCACTGAAGCTTTCTTT.

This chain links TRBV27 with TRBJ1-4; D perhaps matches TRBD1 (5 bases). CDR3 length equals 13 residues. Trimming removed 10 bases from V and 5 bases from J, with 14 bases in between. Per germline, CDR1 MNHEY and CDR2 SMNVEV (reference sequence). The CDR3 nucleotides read TGTGCCACCGGAGACAGAGGAAATGAAAAACTGTTTTTT. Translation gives CATGDRGNEKLFF.

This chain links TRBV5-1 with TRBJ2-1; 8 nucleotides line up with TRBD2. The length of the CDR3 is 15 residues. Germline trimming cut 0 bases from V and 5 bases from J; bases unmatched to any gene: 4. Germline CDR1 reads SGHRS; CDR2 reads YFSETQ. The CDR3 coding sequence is TGCGCCAGCAGCTTGGCGGGGGGGTCCCACAATGAGCAGTTCTTC. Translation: CASSLAGGSHNEQFF. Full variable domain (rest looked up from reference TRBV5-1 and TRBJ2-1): KAGVTQTPRYLIKTRGQQVTLSCSPISGHRSVSWYQQTPGQGLQFLFEYFSETQRNKGNFPGRFSGRQFSNSRSEMNVSTLELGDSALYLCASSLAGGSHNEQFFGPGTRLTVL.

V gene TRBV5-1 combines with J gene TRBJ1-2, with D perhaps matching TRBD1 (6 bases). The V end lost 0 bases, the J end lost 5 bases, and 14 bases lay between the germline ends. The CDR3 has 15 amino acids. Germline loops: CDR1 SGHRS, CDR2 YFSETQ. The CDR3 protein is CASSLAGEGGYGYTF. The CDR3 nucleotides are TGCGCCAGCAGCTTGGCAGGGGAGGGCGGTTATGGCTACACCTTC.

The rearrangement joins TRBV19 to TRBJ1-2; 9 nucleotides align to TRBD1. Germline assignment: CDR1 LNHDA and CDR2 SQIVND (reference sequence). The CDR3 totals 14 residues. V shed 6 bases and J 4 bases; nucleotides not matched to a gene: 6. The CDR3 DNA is TGTGCCAGTAGGGGACAGGGCAGGGGCTATGGCTACACCTTC. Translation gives CASRGQGRGYGYTF.